This TCR beta chain was captured in a study of cytomegalovirus exposure and HLA in healthy donors. The germline V gene encodes CDR1 MNHEY and CDR2 SMNVEV (reference sequence). The V gene end was trimmed by 5 bases and the J gene end by 2 bases; junction bases not matched to a gene: 18. The CDR3 runs 19 residues. Data came from immunoSEQ multiplex PCR; TCRdb stores just in-frame clones and leaves some out. The sample records roughly 250,000 clones, 90% being singletons. The TCR originated in a young woman in good health and CMV-seronegative. The chain couples TRBV27 to TRBJ1-1; 9 nucleotides align to TRBD1. The sample consisted of PBMCs. In nucleotides, the CDR3 is TGTGCCAGCAGTCCCCGACGGGACAGGGCAACGATAGGCAACACTGAAGCTTTCTTT. Translating gives CASSPRRDRATIGNTEAFF.